Here is one T cell receptor beta chain with its context. This receptor's antigen is unknown. Base qualities were left out, and no much larger clone turns up one base away. The CD4+CD25-CD294- flow-through remaining after CD25, CD56 and CD294 bead selections was collected as Th1 cells. Miltenyi superparamagnetic beads coated with subset-specific monoclonal antibodies were used for isolation of the T cell subsets. Every T cell population was isolated from peripheral blood. Whole blood was subjected to Ficoll separation to obtain mononuclear cells, from which monocytes were subsequently depleted using anti-CD14 microbeads. Right after isolation, the cell populations were resuspended in RNAprotect reagent. Including the terminal cysteine and phenylalanine, the CDR3 comprises 14 residues. Left in the record is the CDR3 DNA by itself, 42 bases read in frame from the first base. V and J lose 4 bases and 3 bases, and a span of 10 bases separates them. According to the germline V gene (reference sequence), CDR1 reads LNHDA and CDR2 reads SQIVND.

Library preparation was by multiplex PCR. TCRdb shows the sequencer as 454 GS FLX. TCR alpha and beta CDR3 regions were amplified from mRNA by semiquantitative ARM-PCR. In ARM-PCR, tagged nested gene-specific primers were applied first, and communal superprimers then carried out the exponential amplification. Nested primers were removed by exonuclease before the second amplification round on first-round PCR products. Amplicons were sequenced on the 454 platform, which allows rapid sequencing of millions of DNA fragments without cloning bias. A read mappable to both V and J germline segments was defined as an effective read. The paper's data handling went like this. IRmap was used to assign reads to germline V, D and J segments, relying on pyromap, a Smith-Waterman modification adapted to 454 sequencing errors. D-beta assignments were filtered using cutoffs set at the 99th percentile of alignment scores from simulated random sequences. CDR3 was defined as the amino acids lying between the conserved V-segment Y[YFLI]C motif and the J-segment [FW]GXGT motif. A compound Poisson process model, previously applied to large-scale EST data, was used to estimate repertoire diversity. A procedure for detecting cross-contamination was applied so that sample contamination could be argued against as the origin of shared CDR3s. Clones were called with MiXCR by TCRdb after fastp trimmed the public reads at Q25, and only in-frame beta chains were retained. Each record represents a unique CDR3 protein, reported with the most common genes and DNA among its rows. The V and J calls follow TCRdb's processing rather than the paper's. A total of 10,000 to 15,000 distinct CDR3 sequences appear in this sample, approximately 64% of them only once. Roughly 27% of the sample belongs to the ten largest clones.

The sample belongs to a study of relationships among human T cell subsets (dated by TCRdb to about 2010). Broadly, across the study: The study sequenced eight distinct T cell populations from blood: pan T, CD8 cytotoxic, regulatory, Th1, Th2, naive plus transitional, activated and memory cells. Results the study describes overall, beyond this receptor: More than 55% of CD8+ cytotoxic sequences came from clones with more than 100 reads, while the regulatory and Th2 subsets showed few clones of that size. The bead-based sorting could not exclude a CD4+CD8+ double-positive population. Substantial sharing of CDR3s among Th1, Th2 and regulatory T cells was interpreted as suggestive of stochastic cell fate choices. No statistically significant differences in V, D and J usage, CDR3 length or N-nucleotide additions were observed among the seven subsets.

Sample: CD4+ Th1 cells sorted from blood. This specimen's cell subset or site label, interpreted: CD4+CD25-CD294- T helper 1 cells. This clonotype was sampled from a man aged 35 to 55 in good health. The V and J genes are TRBV19 and TRBJ1-5; TRBD1 might be the D gene, on 6 matching bases. The DNA sequence follows: TGTGCCAGTAGTACCCAGGGGTACAATCAGCCCCAGCATTTT. Translated, this gives CASSTQGYNQPQHF. The variable domain in full, with residues beyond the CDR3 obtained from the reference TRBV19 and TRBJ1-5 genes, is DGGITQSPKYLFRKEGQNVTLSCEQNLNHDAMYWYRQDPGQGLRLIYYSQIVNDFQKGDIAEGYSVSREKKESFPLTVTSAQKNPTAFYLCASSTQGYNQPQHFGDGTRLSIL.